A selection of T cell receptor beta chains follows, all from one sample in a study of beta chain features in type 1 diabetes. Method: immunoSEQ multiplex PCR; TCRdb's copy keeps in-frame clones and lacks some. The repertoire holds 300,000 to 400,000 clones, with approximately 13% as singletons. Input material: naive CD4+ T cells from blood. The receptors stem from a woman aged 18-29 years with type 1 diabetes. The CDR3 runs from the conserved cysteine through the conserved F or W. D genes are given only for firm matches. A clone size is listed for some rows: how often the clone was seen (once, few, many), or a class if it is expanded.

>TRBV6-5|few|TRBD1|TRBJ2-6
TGTGCCAGCAGTTATACGACAGGGGTCGGGGCCAACGTCCTGACTTTC
CASSYTTGVGANVLTF
>TRBV9|few|TRBD1|TRBJ2-5
TGTGCCAGCAGCGTAGCTACAGGGGGGACTCCCCAAGAGACCCAGTACTTC
CASSVATGGTPQETQYF
>TRBV9|-|TRBD2|TRBJ2-3
TGTGCCAGCAGCTCTGGGACTATAACAGATACGCAGTATTTT
CASSSGTITDTQYF
>TRBV7-2|few|-|TRBJ2-5
TGTGCCAGCAGCCCAGACAGGCGGGAGACCCAGTACTTC
CASSPDRRETQYF
>TRBV7-2|few|-|TRBJ1-1
TGTGCCAGCAGCTTAGGCGATCTGATTGAAGCTTTCTTT
CASSLGDLIEAFF
>TRBV29-1|-|-|TRBJ2-1
TGCAGCGTGGCGATCGGGACTGGGCCCTACAATGAGCAGTTCTTC
CSVAIGTGPYNEQFF
>TRBV20-1|-|-|TRBJ2-5
TGCAGTGCTAGGCAACAGGAGACCCAGTACTTC
CSARQQETQYF
>TRBV30|-|-|TRBJ1-1
TGTGCCTGGAGTGTACAAGTGGTTGAAGCTTTCTTT
CAWSVQVVEAFF
>TRBV25-1|-|-|TRBJ2-1
TGTGCCAGCAGTGATAGAGCAGGGGCCAGGGGTGAGCAGTTCTTC
CASSDRAGARGEQFF
>TRBV19|-|-|TRBJ1-2
TGTGCCGCCGTAGACATTGGGGCGGACTATGGCTACACCTTC
CAAVDIGADYGYTF
>TRBV18|-|TRBD1|TRBJ2-7
TGTGCCAGCTCACCATCCACAGGGGACTACGAGCAGTACTTC
CASSPSTGDYEQYF
>TRBV9|-|-|TRBJ2-5
TGTGCCAGCAGCCTGGTCACAGGGATGAGGGAGACCCAGTACTTC
CASSLVTGMRETQYF
>TRBV30|few|-|TRBJ1-1
TGTGCCTGGAGTAGGGCGGGGGGCACTGAAGCTTTCTTT
CAWSRAGGTEAFF
>TRBV4-2|few|TRBD1|TRBJ2-7
TGTGCCAGCAGCCAAGCGATCAGGGGGCGGCTTTCCTCCTACGAGCAGTACTTC
CASSQAIRGRLSSYEQYF
>TRBV10-1|-|-|TRBJ2-3
TGCGCCAGCAGTGAGTGGGCAAGGGCGGGCAGCACAGATACGCAGTATTTT
CASSEWARAGSTDTQYF
>TRBV7-2|few|TRBD1|TRBJ2-1
TGTGCCAGCAGCTTATCCCGGGACAGGGCCCATGAGCAGTTCTTC
CASSLSRDRAHEQFF